This T cell receptor (beta chain) was retrieved from a study of blood T cell repertoires in COVID-19. Germline V lookup: CDR1 LNHDA, CDR2 SQIVND (reference sequence). Germline trimming cut 1 base from V and 6 bases from J; bases unmatched to any gene: 7. CDR3 size: 15 residues. The recovered donors of Cohort 3 showed two negative PCRs, clearance, or symptom resolution. Repertoires were generated with immunoSEQ multiplex PCR, while TCRdb's copy carries only in-frame clones and drops some. The top ten hold 4.5% to 6.5% of the sample, which has around 330,000 clones, 89% seen once. Sequenced input: PBMCs or T cells enriched from blood (not recorded which). This clonotype was obtained from a man in his sixties who had recovered from COVID-19. The chain combines TRBV19 with TRBJ2-7, with 9 positions matching TRBD1. CDR3 in amino acids: CASSIGGTGFREQYF. The CDR3 DNA reads TGTGCCAGTAGTATAGGGGGGACAGGGTTTCGCGAGCAGTACTTC.